This T cell receptor beta chain was retrieved from a study of shared clonotypes between healthy human individuals (dated by TCRdb to about 2020). Regarding the study in general: The cohort comprised two women and a few men aged 18 to 49 years. Leukapheresis yielded between about 0.9 and 10 billion PBMCs per donor. For each donor, CD4 naive and CD4 memory were each given three plates, CD8 naive was given two plates, and CD8 memory was given one plate. To estimate repertoire size and how much clonotype sharing occurs between individuals, the study deeply sequenced the blood TCR repertoires of five healthy adults. To increase sequencing depth and limit assay-specific biases, different laboratories used diverse techniques to prepare libraries and sequence TCR repertoires.

Using the deep immunoSEQ assay, multiplex PCR amplified TCR CDR3 regions from genomic DNA. For each cell subset, the extracted genomic DNA was distributed evenly across all wells of several immunoSEQ 96-well plates, and each plate served as one replicate. For sorted subsets, about 0.2 ug genomic DNA, equal to about 30,000 T cell genomes, was loaded into each replicate PCR. Purified libraries were measured with a Qubit 3.0 fluorometer, size-checked on a Bioanalyzer 2100, and measured again with the KAPA Library Quantification kit. Every immunoSEQ 96-well plate was sequenced on a dedicated single-read 150-cycle Illumina NextSeq 550 flow cell. The original methods were these. Because the immunoSEQ output held only junctional sequences and lacked quality scores, the filtering could not match the filtering applied to full-length reads. Sequences were annotated with PyIR, a Python wrapper for IgBLAST v1.9, and V/J genes and CDR3 were assigned using IMGT germline references. Any read was removed if the V/J assignment was weak (E-value above 1e-6), the CDR3 was missing, or the read contained stop codons, out-of-frame junctions, or ambiguous translated residues. A V3J clonotype was defined by an identical inferred V gene, J gene, and CDR3 amino acid sequence. The percentage overlap between two repertoires was calculated by dividing the number of shared unique clonotypes by the size of the smaller repertoire. RTK rarefaction, the Chao1 estimator, and Recon v2.1 estimates of unobserved clonotypes were used to assess repertoire richness. For all TCRbeta clonotypes obtained by the gDNA method from four donors, generation probabilities were computed with OLGA. TCRdb re-hosts the immuneACCESS table, in-frame sequences only. Its copies lack some clones; in the studies checked, an unresolved V gene accounts for under half of them, and the cause for the rest is not known. From that table come the V and J calls and clone size; the DNA was used to work out D and trimming. This sample holds hundreds of thousands of clones; less than 80% were observed only once. Jointly, the top ten make up 1.5% to 2% of the sample.

Results the study describes overall, beyond this receptor: Around 5.4% of naive CD4, roughly 3.5% of naive CD8, 2.3% of memory CD4, and 0.35% to 0.4% of memory CD8 clonotypes were shared across several donors. Pairwise subsampling led to the expectation that sequencing depth would affect the degree of clonotype sharing among donors. The small number of donors limited the genetic and exposure-history diversity represented. Only blood was sampled, and tissue TCR repertoires likely differ from those in blood. Naive subsets generally had larger estimated clonotype richness than memory subsets did. Rarefaction of sorted-subset datasets indicated incomplete sequencing despite the large sequencing depth. Clonotypes shared by all four sorted-subset donors showed higher generation probabilities than non-shared clonotypes.

To note about this clone: Its cognate antigen has yet to be identified. No clone much larger than this one lies a single base away; base qualities are absent.

V gives up 8 bases and J gives up 7 bases, and the segment between their germline ends measures 12 bases. The CDR3, cysteine through phenylalanine, is 11 amino acids long. This entry keeps only the CDR3 DNA: 33 bases, framed from base 1. CDR1 is given as LNHDA and CDR2 as SQIVND, both from the germline V gene (reference sequence). The donors were healthy, HIV-negative adults who had no recently reported acute infections or vaccinations. All donors were Caucasian adults living in Nashville, Tennessee, USA. Magnetic negative selection was used to enrich CD4+ T cells, after which naive cells were positively selected on CD45RA and the negative fraction became the memory subset. Blood was obtained by leukapheresis, after which PBMCs were separated by Ficoll-Histopaque density gradient centrifugation and cryopreserved in liquid nitrogen vapor phase. Purity and quantity of every magnetically sorted T cell population were checked by analytical flow cytometry. From each sorted fraction, genomic DNA was isolated and quantified by UV absorbance on a Nanodrop 2000c.

Sample: memory CD4+ T cells sorted from blood. Per the publication, the cell subset or site label means: CD45RA-negative fraction. The sequence came from a woman aged 25-40 years in good health. The chain is assembled from TRBV19 and TRBJ2-7; D gene: possibly TRBD2, on 5 matching bases. The DNA sequence is given as TGTGCCAGTCGAGGTCCGGGAGAGCAGTACTTC. The resulting protein is CASRGPGEQYF.